This TCR beta chain was retrieved from a study of PD-L1 blockade in urothelial cancer. In the study overall: Analysis of the blood was performed 3 weeks (second dose) and 6 weeks after treatment start. Whole-study findings and limits: Pretreatment blood TCR clonality under the median forecast improved survival. Blood clones associated with the tumor expanded more at 3 weeks in durable-benefit patients.

Described time point: pretreatment peripheral blood. In regard to this clone: The target antigen is unknown.

TCRdb keeps only in-frame clones here, not all; method: immunoSEQ multiplex PCR. The data contain about 79,000 clones, over 80% of them singletons. Deletions cut 5 bases from V and 6 bases from J, with 8 bases between. The germline CDR1 and CDR2 sequences are SGHTA and FQGTGA. This CDR3 has 12 amino acids. This TCR was sampled from a man aged 40-49 years with urothelial cancer. The gene calls are TRBV7-3 and TRBJ2-1; D call uncertain. The material was PBMCs, obtained around atezolizumab (anti-PD-L1) treatment. Here the CDR3 reads CASSEVSNEQFF. The CDR3 bases are TGTGCCAGCAGCGAGGTGAGCAATGAGCAGTTCTTC.